This record concerns one TCR beta chain sequence. The source of the sample is a study of blood T cell repertoires in COVID-19. The data were produced by immunoSEQ multiplex PCR, yet TCRdb's version contains in-frame clones alone and is incomplete. The data contain under 350,000 clones, 75% to 90% of them seen just once; the ten biggest clones take up 4.6%. The CDR3 has 15 amino acids. V trimming: 2 bases; J trimming: 6 bases; junction bases outside the gene matches: 5. Germline V CDR1 and CDR2: SGHRS, YFSETQ. The V gene is TRBV5-1, the J gene TRBJ2-2; 9 bases are a match to TRBD2. Sequencing was performed on peripheral blood. The TCR comes from a man aged 40-50 years with acute or convalescent COVID-19. The CDR3 region has the DNA TGCGCCAGCAGCTTAGCGGGGGGTGATGCCGGGGAGCTGTTTTTT. Translation: CASSLAGGDAGELFF.